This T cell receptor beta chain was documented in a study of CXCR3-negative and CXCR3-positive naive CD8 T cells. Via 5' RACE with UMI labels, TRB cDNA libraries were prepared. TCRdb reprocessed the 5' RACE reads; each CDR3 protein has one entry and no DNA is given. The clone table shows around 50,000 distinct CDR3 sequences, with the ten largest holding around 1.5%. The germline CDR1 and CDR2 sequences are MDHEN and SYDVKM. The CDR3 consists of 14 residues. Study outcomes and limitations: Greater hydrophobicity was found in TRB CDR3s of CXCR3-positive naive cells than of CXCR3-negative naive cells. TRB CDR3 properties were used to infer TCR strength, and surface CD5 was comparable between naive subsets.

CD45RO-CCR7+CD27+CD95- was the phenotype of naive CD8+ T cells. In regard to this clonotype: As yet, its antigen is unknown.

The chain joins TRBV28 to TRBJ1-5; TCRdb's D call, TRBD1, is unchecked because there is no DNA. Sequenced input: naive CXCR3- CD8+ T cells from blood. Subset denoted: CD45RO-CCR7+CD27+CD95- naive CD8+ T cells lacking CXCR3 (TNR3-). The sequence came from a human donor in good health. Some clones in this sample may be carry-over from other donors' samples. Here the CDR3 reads CASSAGTGDQPQHF.